These 7 T cell receptor beta chains were sequenced from one sample in a study of type 1 regulatory T cells. Using its own MiXCR run on the reads, TCRdb lists one record per CDR3 protein. The repertoire holds some 100,000 distinct CDR3 sequences, with around a third as singletons. Sequenced: CD4+ T cells, either the whole sample or a sorted fraction (not recorded which). The origin of the receptors is a human donor in good health.

The chain joins TRBV6-1 to TRBJ1-2; D is unclear. Deletions cut 6 bases from V and 8 bases from J, with 16 bases between. Germline V gene data show CDR1 as MNHNS and CDR2 as SASEGT. The CDR3 has 13 amino acids. The CDR3 region is CASSPGPQQGYTF. CDR3 nucleotide sequence: TGTGCCAGCAGCCCCGGGCCCCAACAAGGCTACACCTTC.

This clonotype has a handful of counts. This chain links TRBV7-2 with TRBJ2-7; 8 nucleotides line up with TRBD2. The J segment lost 1 base and the V segment lost 4 bases, leaving 12 bases of the junction unmatched. This CDR3 is built from 17 residues. The germline V gene has CDR1 SGHTA and CDR2 FQGNSA. The CDR3 nucleotides are TGTGCCAGCAGCTCCCGGGGGGGGCGGAAGGGATCCTACGAGCAGTACTTC. The encoded protein is CASSSRGGRKGSYEQYF.

The chain carries TRBV19 and TRBJ2-2; D gene ambiguous. CDR1 is LNHDA and CDR2 is SQIVND in the germline V gene (reference sequence). CDR3 length equals 13 residues. Trimming removed 5 bases from V and 7 bases from J, with 11 bases in between. The CDR3 is CASSVAHGGELFF. CDR3 nucleotide sequence: TGTGCCAGTAGTGTGGCCCACGGCGGGGAGCTGTTTTTT.

This clonotype was recorded a few times. The chain employs TRBV20-1 and TRBJ1-1, with D maybe TRBD1 (5 bases). The germline V gene encodes CDR1 DFQATT and CDR2 SNEGSKA (reference sequence). V lost 2 bases to trimming and J lost 0 bases, with 7 bases between them. The CDR3 contains 13 residues. This chain's CDR3 is CSARQGMNTEAFF. CDR3 DNA sequence: TGCAGTGCTAGACAGGGCATGAACACTGAAGCTTTCTTT.

The genes are TRBV5-1 and TRBJ2-5; possible D gene TRBD2, 5 bases. Trimming took 0 bases from V and 1 from J, leaving 7 bases between them. Germline V CDR1 and CDR2: SGHRS, YFSETQ. The CDR3 runs 14 residues. Here the CDR3 DNA reads TGCGCCAGCAGCTTGGCCAGCGGCCAAGAGACCCAGTACTTC. Translating gives CASSLASGQETQYF.

This clonotype appeared a few times. The chain couples TRBV19 to TRBJ1-5; D gene uncertain. CDR1 and CDR2 (germline): LNHDA, SQIVND (reference sequence). V was clipped by 4 bases and J by 6 bases, with 16 bases between them. The CDR3 is made up of 15 amino acids. Here the CDR3 DNA reads TGTGCCAGTAGTAGGTGGGGTCGGCGGTTTCAGCCCCAGCATTTT. Its protein product is CASSRWGRRFQPQHF.

This chain connects TRBV7-2 to TRBJ2-5, with D uncertain. V gave up 2 bases and J gave up 2 bases, with 9 bases separating them. The germline CDR1 and CDR2 sequences are SGHTA and FQGNSA. This CDR3 has 14 residues. CDR3 protein: CASSLQPVQETQYF. The CDR3, as DNA: TGTGCCAGCAGCTTACAACCGGTACAAGAGACCCAGTACTTC.